These T cell receptor beta chains were read from a single sample in a study of T cell repertoires in ileal Crohn's disease. Produced via immunoSEQ multiplex PCR; TCRdb's table is partial and in-frame only. The sample comprises 13,000 or so clones, more than 60% of which are singletons, and about 14% rests with the top ten. The sample taken for sequencing was ileal tissue. Receptor source: an adult with Crohn's disease. The CDR3 runs from the conserved cysteine through the conserved F or W. Fields, in order: D gene, clone size, J gene, V gene, CDR3 protein, CDR3 DNA. The D gene is left open where the match is weak. Not all rows give a size; the values are once, few, many and, for expanded clones, a class.

TRBD2	.	TRBJ2-7	TRBV4-1	CASSLSGESSYEQYF	TGCGCCAGCAGCCTCAGCGGGGAAAGCTCCTACGAGCAGTACTTC
.	.	TRBJ1-2	TRBV25-1	CASSALDKNYGYTF	TGTGCCAGCAGTGCTTTGGACAAGAACTATGGCTACACCTTC
.	.	TRBJ1-6	TRBV21-1	CASSKSFSRSRGSPLHF	TGTGCCAGCAGCAAATCGTTCAGCCGGAGTAGAGGATCACCCCTCCACTTT
.	.	TRBJ2-7	TRBV10-2	CASSEPRQGTYEQYF	TGCGCCAGCAGTGAGCCAAGGCAGGGCACCTACGAGCAGTACTTC
.	.	TRBJ1-1	TRBV6-1	CASSEVTANTEAFF	TGTGCCAGCAGTGAAGTAACAGCGAACACTGAAGCTTTCTTT
.	.	TRBJ1-5	TRBV18	CASSPKAGSNQPQHF	TGTGCCAGCTCACCCAAAGCTGGGAGCAATCAGCCCCAGCATTTT
.	medium-sized	TRBJ1-2	TRBV27	CASSQGNYGYTF	TGTGCCAGCAGTCAGGGGAACTATGGCTACACCTTC
TRBD1	.	TRBJ1-2	TRBV6-4	CASSDGTGGDGYTF	TGTGCCAGCAGTGACGGGACAGGGGGCGATGGCTACACCTTC
TRBD1	.	TRBJ1-1	TRBV6-6	CASSPGQDYTEAFF	TGTGCCAGCAGTCCGGGACAGGACTACACTGAAGCTTTCTTT
.	.	TRBJ2-7	TRBV5-1	CASSLNNQGYEQYF	TGCGCCAGCAGCTTGAATAATCAGGGCTACGAGCAGTACTTC
.	.	TRBJ1-1	TRBV29-1	CSGRGGIEAFF	TGCAGCGGCCGGGGGGGGATTGAAGCTTTCTTT
.	.	TRBJ1-5	TRBV18	CASSPVGGQPQHF	TGTGCCAGCTCCCCGGTCGGGGGTCAGCCCCAGCATTTT
.	.	TRBJ1-4	TRBV6-1	CASSGSASGEKLFF	TGTGCCAGCAGTGGATCCGCGTCCGGAGAAAAACTGTTTTTT
.	.	TRBJ1-5	TRBV7-9	CASSLRGNQPQHF	TGTGCCAGCAGCTTACGCGGCAATCAGCCCCAGCATTTT
.	once	TRBJ1-4	TRBV30	CAWSGGGGEKLFF	TGTGCCTGGAGTGGGGGGGGTGGGGAAAAACTGTTTTTT
.	.	TRBJ2-2	TRBV7-3	CASSLNGQLDTGELFF	TGTGCCAGCAGCTTAAATGGCCAGTTAGACACCGGGGAGCTGTTTTTT
TRBD2	.	TRBJ2-5	TRBV10-2	CASSGGGQETQYF	TGCGCCAGCAGTGGCGGGGGCCAAGAGACCCAGTACTTC
.	.	TRBJ1-1	TRBV7-3	CASSLNALYGEAFF	TGTGCCAGCAGCTTAAATGCCCTTTATGGTGAAGCTTTCTTT
TRBD1	.	TRBJ1-6	TRBV6-5	CASNSAGGYNSPLHF	TGTGCCAGCAATTCAGCAGGGGGGTATAATTCACCCCTCCACTTT
TRBD1	.	TRBJ2-5	TRBV6-5	CASSYITGGRATQYF	TGTGCCAGCAGTTACATTACAGGGGGAAGGGCGACCCAGTACTTC
TRBD2	.	TRBJ2-1	TRBV5-1	CASSRAVAGGSSYNEQFF	TGCGCCAGCAGCCGTGCCGTGGCGGGGGGGTCCTCCTACAATGAGCAGTTCTTC
.	.	TRBJ1-1	TRBV11-3	CASSCEAFF	TGTGCCAGCAGCTGTGAAGCTTTCTTT
TRBD1	.	TRBJ2-7	TRBV4-1	CASSLLGDSPYEQYF	TGCGCCAGCAGTTTGTTAGGGGACAGTCCCTACGAGCAGTACTTC
.	few	TRBJ2-1	TRBV10-2	CASSGLGTTSADEQFF	TGCGCCAGCAGTGGCCTCGGGACGACGTCGGCGGATGAGCAGTTCTTC
.	.	TRBJ1-1	TRBV7-8	CASSFEGVLTNAEAFF	TGTGCCAGCAGCTTCGAGGGGGTTCTGACGAACGCTGAAGCTTTCTTT